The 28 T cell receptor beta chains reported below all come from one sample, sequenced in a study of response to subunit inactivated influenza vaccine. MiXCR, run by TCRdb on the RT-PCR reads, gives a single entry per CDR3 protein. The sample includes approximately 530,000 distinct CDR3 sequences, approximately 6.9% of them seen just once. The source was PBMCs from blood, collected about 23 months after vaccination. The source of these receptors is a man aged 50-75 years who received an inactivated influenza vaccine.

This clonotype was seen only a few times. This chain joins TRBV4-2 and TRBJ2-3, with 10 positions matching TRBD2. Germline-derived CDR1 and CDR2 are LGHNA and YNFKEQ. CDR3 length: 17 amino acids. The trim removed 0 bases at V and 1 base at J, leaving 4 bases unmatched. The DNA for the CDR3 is TGTGCCAGCAGCCAAGATTTAGCGGGAGGTGGCACAGATACGCAGTATTTT. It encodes CASSQDLAGGGTDTQYF.

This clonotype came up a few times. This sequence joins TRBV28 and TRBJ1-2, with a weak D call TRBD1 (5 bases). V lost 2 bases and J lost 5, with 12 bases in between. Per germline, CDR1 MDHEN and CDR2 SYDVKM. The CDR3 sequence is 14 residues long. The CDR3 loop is CASSLTGSIYGYTF. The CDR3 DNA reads TGTGCCAGCAGTTTAACAGGTTCAATTTATGGCTACACCTTC.

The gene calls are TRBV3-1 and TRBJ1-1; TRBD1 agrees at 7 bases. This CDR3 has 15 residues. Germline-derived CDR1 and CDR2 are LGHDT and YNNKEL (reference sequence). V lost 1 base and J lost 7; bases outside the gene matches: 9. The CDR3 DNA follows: TGTGCCAGCAGCCAAGTGGAGACAGGGTGGTTTGAAGCTTTCTTT. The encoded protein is CASSQVETGWFEAFF.

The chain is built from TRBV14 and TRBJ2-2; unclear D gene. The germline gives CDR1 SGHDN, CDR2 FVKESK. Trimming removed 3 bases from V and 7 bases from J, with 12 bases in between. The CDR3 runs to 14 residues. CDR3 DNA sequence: TGTGCCAGCAGCCATATGAAACTTAGCGGGGAGCTGTTTTTT. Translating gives CASSHMKLSGELFF.

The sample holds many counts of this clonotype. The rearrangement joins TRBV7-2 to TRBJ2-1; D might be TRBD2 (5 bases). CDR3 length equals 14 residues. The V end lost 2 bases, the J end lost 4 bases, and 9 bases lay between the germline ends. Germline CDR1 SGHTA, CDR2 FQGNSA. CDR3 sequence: CASSLIRGYNEQFF. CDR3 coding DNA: TGTGCCAGCAGCTTAATACGGGGTTACAATGAGCAGTTCTTC.

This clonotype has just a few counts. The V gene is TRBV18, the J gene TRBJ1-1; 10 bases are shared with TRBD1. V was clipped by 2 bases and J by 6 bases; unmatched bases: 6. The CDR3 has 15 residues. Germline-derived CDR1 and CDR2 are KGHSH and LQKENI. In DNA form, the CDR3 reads TGTGCCAGCTCACCAGGGACAGGGGTTGGAGCTGAAGCTTTCTTT. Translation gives CASSPGTGVGAEAFF.

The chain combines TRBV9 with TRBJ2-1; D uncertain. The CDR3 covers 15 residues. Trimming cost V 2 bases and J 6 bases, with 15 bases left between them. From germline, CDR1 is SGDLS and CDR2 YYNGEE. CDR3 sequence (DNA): TGTGCCAGCAGCGTGAGTCCTACGTGGGGCAATGAGCAGTTCTTC. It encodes CASSVSPTWGNEQFF.

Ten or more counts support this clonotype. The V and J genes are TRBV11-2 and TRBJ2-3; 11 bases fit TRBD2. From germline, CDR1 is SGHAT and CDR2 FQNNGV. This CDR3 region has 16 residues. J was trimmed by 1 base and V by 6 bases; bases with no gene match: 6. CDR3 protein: CASRPGTSGRTDTQYF. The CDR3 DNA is TGTGCCAGCAGACCCGGGACTAGCGGTCGCACAGATACGCAGTATTTT.

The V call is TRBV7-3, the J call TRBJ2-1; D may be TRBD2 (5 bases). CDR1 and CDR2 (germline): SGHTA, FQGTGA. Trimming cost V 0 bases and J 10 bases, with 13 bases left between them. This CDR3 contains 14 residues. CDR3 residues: CASSLTSVKREQFF. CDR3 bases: TGTGCCAGCAGCTTAACCAGCGTTAAGCGGGAGCAGTTCTTC.

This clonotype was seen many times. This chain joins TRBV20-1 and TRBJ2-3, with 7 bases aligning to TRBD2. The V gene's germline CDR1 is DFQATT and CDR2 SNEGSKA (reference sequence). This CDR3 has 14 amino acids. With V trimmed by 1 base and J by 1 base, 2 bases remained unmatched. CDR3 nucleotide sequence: TGCAGTGCTAGAGGTGGGGGGGGCACAGATACGCAGTATTTT. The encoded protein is CSARGGGGTDTQYF.

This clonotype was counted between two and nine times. The CDR3 DNA reads as TGCGCCAGCAGACGAAGTCCGGGACAGGGATACTATGGCTACACCTTC. Encoded protein: CASRRSPGQGYYGYTF. The chain couples TRBV5-1 to TRBJ1-2; 9 bases agree with TRBD1. Germline assignment: CDR1 SGHRS and CDR2 YFSETQ. The CDR3 is 16 amino acids. V lost 5 bases and J lost 3; bases outside the gene matches: 11.

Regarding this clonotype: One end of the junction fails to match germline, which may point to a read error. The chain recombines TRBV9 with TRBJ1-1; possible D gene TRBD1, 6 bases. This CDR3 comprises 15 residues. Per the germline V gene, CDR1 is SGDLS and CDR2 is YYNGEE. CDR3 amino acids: CASSPQGTYGTEAFF. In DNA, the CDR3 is TGTGCCAGCAGCCCCCAGGGGACTTACGGCACTGAAGCTTTCTTC.

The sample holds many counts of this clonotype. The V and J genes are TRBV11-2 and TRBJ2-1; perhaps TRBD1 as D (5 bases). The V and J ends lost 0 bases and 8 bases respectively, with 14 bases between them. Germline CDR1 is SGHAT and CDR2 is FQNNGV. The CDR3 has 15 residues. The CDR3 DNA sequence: TGTGCCAGCAGCTTAGATAGGGGTTATTACGATGAGCAGTTCTTC. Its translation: CASSLDRGYYDEQFF.

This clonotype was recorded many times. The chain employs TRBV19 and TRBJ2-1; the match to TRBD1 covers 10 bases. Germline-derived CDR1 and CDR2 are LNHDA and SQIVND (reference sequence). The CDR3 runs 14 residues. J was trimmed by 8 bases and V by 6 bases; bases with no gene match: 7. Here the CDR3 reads CASRRDRGMDEQFF. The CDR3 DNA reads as TGTGCCAGTAGGAGGGACAGGGGTATGGATGAGCAGTTCTTC. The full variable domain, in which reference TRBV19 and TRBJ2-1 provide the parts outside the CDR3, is DGGITQSPKYLFRKEGQNVTLSCEQNLNHDAMYWYRQDPGQGLRLIYYSQIVNDFQKGDIAEGYSVSREKKESFPLTVTSAQKNPTAFYLCASRRDRGMDEQFFGPGTRLTVL.

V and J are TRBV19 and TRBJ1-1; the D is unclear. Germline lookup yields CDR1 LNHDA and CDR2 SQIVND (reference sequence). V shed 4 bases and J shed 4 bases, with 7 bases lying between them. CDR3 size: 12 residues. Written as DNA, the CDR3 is TGTGCCAGTAGTAAATCCGGCACTGAAGCTTTCTTT. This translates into CASSKSGTEAFF.

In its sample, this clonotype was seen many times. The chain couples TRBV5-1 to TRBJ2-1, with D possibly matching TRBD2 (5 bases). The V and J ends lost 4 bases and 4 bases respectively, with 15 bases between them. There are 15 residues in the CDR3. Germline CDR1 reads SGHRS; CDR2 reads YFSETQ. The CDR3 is CASSHSGRAYNEQFF. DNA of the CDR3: TGCGCCAGCAGCCATTCCGGGCGGGCGTACAATGAGCAGTTCTTC.

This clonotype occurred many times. CDR3 coding DNA: TGTGCCAGCAGCACCGTAACGGAGATAACCTATGAAAAACTGTTTTTT. As protein: CASSTVTEITYEKLFF. The chain employs TRBV5-6 and TRBJ1-4; D uncertain. The V and J ends lost 4 bases and 6 bases respectively, with 19 bases between them. The germline CDR1 and CDR2 sequences are SGHDT and YYEEEE. The CDR3 is 16 residues long. The variable domain in full, with the rest retrieved from reference TRBV5-6 and TRBJ1-4, is DAGVTQSPTHLIKTRGQQVTLRCSPKSGHDTVSWYQQALGQGPQFIFQYYEEEERQRGNFPDRFSGHQFPNYSSELNVNALLLGDSALYLCASSTVTEITYEKLFFGSGTQLSVL.

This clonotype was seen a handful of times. The CDR3 reads CASSVKWDRAETQYF. The CDR3 DNA reads TGCGCCAGCAGCGTAAAATGGGACAGGGCGGAGACCCAGTACTTC. This chain joins TRBV5-1 and TRBJ2-5; 9 nucleotides agree with TRBD1. CDR1 is SGHRS, CDR2 YFSETQ, per germline. J lost 5 bases, V lost 4 bases, and 9 bases had no gene match. This CDR3 has 15 amino acids.

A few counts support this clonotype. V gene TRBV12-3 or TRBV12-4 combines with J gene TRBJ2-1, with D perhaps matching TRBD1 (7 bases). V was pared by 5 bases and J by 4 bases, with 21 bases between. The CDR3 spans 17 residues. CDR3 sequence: CASSPPHWRDRYNEQFF. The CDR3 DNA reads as TGTGCCAGCAGTCCCCCCCATTGGCGGGACAGATACAATGAGCAGTTCTTC.

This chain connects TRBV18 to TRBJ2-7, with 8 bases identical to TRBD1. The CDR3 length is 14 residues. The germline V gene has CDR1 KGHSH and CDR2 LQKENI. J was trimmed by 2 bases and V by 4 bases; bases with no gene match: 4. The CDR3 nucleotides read TGTGCCAGCTCACTCAGGGGGCTGGCCTACGAGCAGTACTTC. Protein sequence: CASSLRGLAYEQYF.

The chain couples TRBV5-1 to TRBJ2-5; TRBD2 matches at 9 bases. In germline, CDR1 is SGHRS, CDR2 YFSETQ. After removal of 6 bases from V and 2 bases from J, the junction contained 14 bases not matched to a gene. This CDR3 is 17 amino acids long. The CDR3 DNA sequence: TGCGCCAGCACCCCCGTCCGAACTAGCGGGCGGCAAGAGACCCAGTACTTC. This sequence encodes CASTPVRTSGRQETQYF.

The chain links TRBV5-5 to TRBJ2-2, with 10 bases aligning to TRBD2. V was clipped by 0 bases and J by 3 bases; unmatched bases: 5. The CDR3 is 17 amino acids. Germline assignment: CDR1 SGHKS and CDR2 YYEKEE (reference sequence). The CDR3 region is CASSLGLAGVDTGELFF. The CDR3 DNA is TGTGCCAGCAGCTTGGGTCTAGCGGGAGTCGACACCGGGGAGCTGTTTTTT.

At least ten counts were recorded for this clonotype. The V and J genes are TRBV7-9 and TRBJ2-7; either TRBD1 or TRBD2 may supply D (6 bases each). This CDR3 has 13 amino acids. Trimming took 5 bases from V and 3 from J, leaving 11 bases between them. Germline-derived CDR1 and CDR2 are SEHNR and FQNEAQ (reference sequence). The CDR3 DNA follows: TGTGCCAGCAGCGGGGGGCGCGTCTACGAGCAGTACTTC. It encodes CASSGGRVYEQYF.

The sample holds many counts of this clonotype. This chain's CDR3 is CASSQEQGAGANVLTF. The CDR3 coding sequence is TGTGCCAGCAGCCAAGAGCAGGGGGCTGGGGCCAACGTCCTGACTTTC. The chain has TRBV3-1 and TRBJ2-6; 7 bases are a match to TRBD1. The CDR3 length is 16 residues. V lost 0 bases, J lost 2 bases, and 1 base stayed unmatched. Germline V gives CDR1 LGHDT, CDR2 YNNKEL (reference sequence).

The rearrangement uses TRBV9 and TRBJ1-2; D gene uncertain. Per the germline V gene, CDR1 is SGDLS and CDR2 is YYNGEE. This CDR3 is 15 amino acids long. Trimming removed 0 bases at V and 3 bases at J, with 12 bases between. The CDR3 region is CASSVELNSHYGYTF. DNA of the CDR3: TGTGCCAGCAGCGTAGAGTTAAACTCACACTATGGCTACACCTTC.

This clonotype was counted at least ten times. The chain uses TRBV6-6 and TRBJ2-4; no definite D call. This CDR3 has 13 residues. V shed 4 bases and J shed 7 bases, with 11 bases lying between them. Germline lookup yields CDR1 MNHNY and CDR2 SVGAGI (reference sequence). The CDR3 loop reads CASSLGLRNIQYF. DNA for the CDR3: TGTGCCAGCAGTTTGGGTCTTAGGAACATTCAGTACTTC.

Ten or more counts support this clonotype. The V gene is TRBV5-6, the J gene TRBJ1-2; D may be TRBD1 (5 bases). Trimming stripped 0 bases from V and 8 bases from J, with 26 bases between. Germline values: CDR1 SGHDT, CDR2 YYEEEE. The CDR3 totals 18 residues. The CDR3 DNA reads TGTGCCAGCAGCTTGGCACCAACCGGGACCTTCCTCAGTCAGGGCTACACCTTC. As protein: CASSLAPTGTFLSQGYTF.

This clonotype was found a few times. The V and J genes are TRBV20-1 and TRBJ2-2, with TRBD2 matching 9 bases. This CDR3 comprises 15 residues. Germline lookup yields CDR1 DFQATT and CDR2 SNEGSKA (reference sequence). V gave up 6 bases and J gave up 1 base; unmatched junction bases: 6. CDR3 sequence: CSAPIAGVNTGELFF. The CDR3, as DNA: TGCAGTGCACCCATAGCGGGAGTGAACACCGGGGAGCTGTTTTTT.